This is a list of T cell receptor beta chains from one sample in a study of shared clonotypes between healthy human individuals. The repertoire was sequenced with immunoSEQ multiplex PCR; TCRdb's copy has only in-frame clones and lacks some. The profile covers 2 million to 2.5 million clones, with under 95% appearing a single time and approximately 0.4% taken by the ten largest. The sequenced sample was naive CD4+ T cells from PBMCs. These TCRs come from a young man in good health. Some clones in this sample may be carry-over from other donors' samples. CDR3s include the opening cysteine and the closing phenylalanine or tryptophan. The order of the fields is clone size, V gene, J gene, D gene, CDR3 protein, CDR3 DNA. A D gene is named only where the DNA matches it firmly. Clone size is stated in some rows and not others, as once, few, many or a class when expanded.

few	TRBV28	TRBJ2-1	.	CASSLRLGDNNEQFF	TGTGCCAGCAGTTTAAGGCTAGGGGATAACAATGAGCAGTTCTTC
.	TRBV5-4	TRBJ2-1	.	CASSLWSRGQFF	TGTGCCAGCAGCTTGTGGAGTAGGGGGCAGTTCTTC
.	TRBV18	TRBJ2-1	.	CASSPLAYDNEQFF	TGTGCCAGCTCACCACTAGCGTACGACAATGAGCAGTTCTTC
.	TRBV19	TRBJ1-1	.	CAQNTEAFF	TGTGCCCAGAACACTGAAGCTTTCTTT
.	TRBV28	TRBJ2-7	.	CASRVPAGTAYEQYF	TGTGCCAGTCGTGTGCCCGCGGGGACTGCCTACGAGCAGTACTTC
.	TRBV5-1	TRBJ1-1	.	CASSLSRTEAFF	TGCGCCAGCAGCTTAAGCCGGACTGAAGCTTTCTTT
few	TRBV9	TRBJ2-1	TRBD1	CASSVAGGSYNEQFF	TGTGCCAGCAGCGTAGCAGGGGGCTCCTACAATGAGCAGTTCTTC
.	TRBV2	TRBJ1-2	TRBD1	CASGNRGRGYTF	TGTGCCAGCGGGAACAGGGGACGTGGCTACACCTTC
.	TRBV7-9	TRBJ1-3	TRBD1	CASSARQGGGSGNTIYF	TGTGCCAGCAGCGCACGACAGGGTGGAGGCTCTGGAAACACCATATATTTT
.	TRBV5-1	TRBJ2-5	.	CATRPPGLQETQYF	TGCGCCACAAGGCCCCCAGGGCTACAAGAGACCCAGTACTTC
.	TRBV15	TRBJ2-3	TRBD2	CATSLAGGFADTQYF	TGTGCCACCTCATTAGCGGGAGGGTTCGCAGATACGCAGTATTTT
.	TRBV28	TRBJ1-2	TRBD1	CASRSNRGVGYTF	TGTGCCAGCAGATCCAACAGGGGAGTGGGCTACACCTTC
.	TRBV9	TRBJ2-3	TRBD2	CASSVGTSGRDTQYF	TGTGCCAGCAGCGTAGGGACTAGCGGGAGAGATACGCAGTATTTT
.	TRBV19	TRBJ1-1	.	CASSRASAEAFF	TGTGCCAGTAGTCGGGCAAGCGCTGAAGCTTTCTTT
.	TRBV5-6	TRBJ1-3	.	CASSLGSGAGNTIYF	TGTGCCAGCAGCTTGGGGAGCGGGGCTGGAAACACCATATATTTT
.	TRBV6-1	TRBJ1-1	.	CASSVRDMNTEAFF	TGTGCCAGCAGTGTAAGGGACATGAACACTGAAGCTTTCTTT
few	TRBV29-1	TRBJ2-7	.	CSVEGKGPAEQYF	TGCAGCGTTGAAGGCAAGGGCCCGGCCGAGCAGTACTTC
.	TRBV9	TRBJ2-7	.	CASSVGAAFYEQYF	TGTGCCAGCAGCGTAGGGGCAGCTTTCTACGAGCAGTACTTC
.	TRBV19	TRBJ1-5	TRBD1	CASSMYRGLGNQPQHF	TGTGCCAGTAGTATGTACAGGGGGCTTGGCAATCAGCCCCAGCATTTT
.	TRBV7-2	TRBJ2-2	.	CASSLDLGELFF	TGTGCCAGCAGCCTAGACCTCGGGGAGCTGTTTTTT
.	TRBV7-2	TRBJ1-3	TRBD1	CASSQTGGNTIYF	TGTGCCAGCAGCCAGACAGGGGGAAACACCATATATTTT
.	TRBV19	TRBJ2-2	.	CASRRSVSAGELFF	TGTGCCAGTAGAAGGTCGGTCTCTGCCGGGGAGCTGTTTTTT
once	TRBV5-4	TRBJ2-3	TRBD2	CASSLGSSGYTDTQYF	TGTGCCAGCAGCTTAGGGTCTAGCGGGTACACAGATACGCAGTATTTT
.	TRBV20-1	TRBJ2-5	.	CSASKPTQYF	TGCAGTGCTAGCAAACCGACCCAGTACTTC
few	TRBV19	TRBJ1-3	.	CASSILPSGNTIYF	TGTGCCAGTAGTATTTTACCCTCTGGAAACACCATATATTTT
.	TRBV28	TRBJ2-3	.	CASSSPSRSSTDTQYF	TGTGCCAGCAGTTCACCGTCCAGATCTAGCACAGATACGCAGTATTTT
.	TRBV6-1	TRBJ2-1	.	CASSGDLLEGNEQFF	TGTGCCAGCAGTGGAGACCTTTTGGAGGGCAATGAGCAGTTCTTC
.	TRBV28	TRBJ1-2	TRBD1	CASSLPGQGHGYTF	TGTGCCAGCAGTTTGCCTGGACAGGGACACGGCTACACCTTC
.	TRBV7-9	TRBJ1-4	TRBD1	CASTGQGFEKLFF	TGTGCCAGTACGGGACAGGGATTTGAAAAACTGTTTTTT
few	TRBV29-1	TRBJ1-1	.	CSVLMNTEAFF	TGCAGCGTTTTAATGAACACTGAAGCTTTCTTT
.	TRBV25-1	TRBJ2-3	TRBD1	CASSVEQGADTQYF	TGTGCCAGCAGTGTTGAACAGGGGGCAGATACGCAGTATTTT
.	TRBV28	TRBJ2-7	.	CASSLGGKPYEQYF	TGTGCCAGCAGTTTGGGCGGGAAACCCTACGAGCAGTACTTC
.	TRBV4-3	TRBJ2-1	TRBD1	CASSHQGAQYNEQFF	TGCGCCAGCAGCCACCAGGGGGCGCAGTACAATGAGCAGTTCTTC
.	TRBV10-2	TRBJ2-3	TRBD1	CASSETGQYTDTQYF	TGCGCCAGCAGTGAGACGGGACAGTACACAGATACGCAGTATTTT
.	TRBV2	TRBJ1-3	.	CASSEMVFSGNTIYF	TGTGCCAGCAGTGAAATGGTGTTCTCTGGAAACACCATATATTTT
.	TRBV7-3	TRBJ2-3	.	CASSLIAASTDTQYF	TGTGCCAGCAGCTTAATAGCGGCCAGCACAGATACGCAGTATTTT
once	TRBV20-1	TRBJ1-2	.	CSWSPGYTF	TGCAGTTGGTCCCCCGGCTACACCTTC
.	TRBV5-1	TRBJ2-2	TRBD2	CASARLAGETGELFF	TGCGCCAGCGCCCGACTAGCGGGAGAGACCGGGGAGCTGTTTTTT
.	TRBV27	TRBJ2-7	TRBD2	CASSSYGRAYEQYF	TGTGCCAGCAGTTCGTACGGGAGGGCGTACGAGCAGTACTTC
few	TRBV4-1	TRBJ2-2	.	CASSRLTAGELFF	TGCGCCAGCAGCCGCTTGACAGCCGGGGAGCTGTTTTTT
.	TRBV19	TRBJ1-2	.	CASSIEGRNYGYTF	TGTGCCAGTAGTATCGAGGGTCGTAACTATGGCTACACCTTC
.	TRBV27	TRBJ1-5	.	CASSLSRRGQPQHF	TGTGCCAGCAGTTTATCTCGCCGAGGTCAGCCCCAGCATTTT
.	TRBV27	TRBJ1-1	.	CASSLIRNTEAFF	TGTGCCAGCAGTTTAATTCGGAACACTGAAGCTTTCTTT
.	TRBV28	TRBJ1-1	.	CASSPPRWHTEAFF	TGTGCCAGCAGTCCCCCACGGTGGCACACTGAAGCTTTCTTT
.	TRBV30	TRBJ2-7	TRBD1	CAWSLDRGFYEQYF	TGTGCCTGGAGTTTGGACAGGGGTTTTTACGAGCAGTACTTC
.	TRBV5-4	TRBJ2-5	.	CASSFSGETQYF	TGTGCCAGCAGCTTTAGCGGAGAGACCCAGTACTTC
.	TRBV6-5	TRBJ2-7	.	CASRETYTASYEQYF	TGTGCCAGCAGGGAAACTTACACAGCGAGCTACGAGCAGTACTTC
.	TRBV27	TRBJ2-7	.	CASSPQSQVVGQYF	TGTGCCAGCAGCCCTCAGTCCCAGGTGGTGGGGCAGTACTTC
.	TRBV18	TRBJ2-2	.	CASSPVRGRGTGELFF	TGTGCCAGCTCACCGGTCCGGGGCCGAGGCACCGGGGAGCTGTTTTTT
few	TRBV7-9	TRBJ2-2	TRBD2	CASSLATSGTGELFF	TGTGCCAGCAGCTTAGCCACTAGCGGGACCGGGGAGCTGTTTTTT
.	TRBV7-9	TRBJ1-3	.	CASSFTGPLSGNTIYF	TGTGCCAGCAGCTTCACGGGGCCACTCTCTGGAAACACCATATATTTT
few	TRBV5-1	TRBJ2-7	.	CASSLFGRDHEQYF	TGCGCCAGCAGCTTGTTCGGTAGGGACCACGAGCAGTACTTC